The rows below give T cell receptor beta chains drawn from one sample of a study of blood T cell repertoires in COVID-19. Clones were sequenced by immunoSEQ multiplex PCR, and TCRdb holds only the in-frame ones, with some missing. The sample lists roughly 250,000 clones, 65% to 90% occurring once. The sequencing sample was made of peripheral blood. The receptors were sampled from a woman aged 50 to 65 with acute or convalescent COVID-19. Each CDR3 is given with its conserved first and last residue. The D gene is left open where the match is weak. Not all rows give a size; the values are once, few, many and, for expanded clones, a class.

d_call: TRBD2
cdr3_length: 13
v_call: TRBV29-1
clone_size: -
j_call: TRBJ2-5
cdr3_nt: TGCAGCGCTGGCCCGCTAGCGGAAGAGACCCAGTACTTC
cdr3_aa: CSAGPLAEETQYF

d_call: -
cdr3_length: 13
v_call: TRBV11-2
clone_size: -
j_call: TRBJ1-1
cdr3_nt: TGTGCCAGCAGCGAGAGTCCGAACACTGAAGCTTTCTTT
cdr3_aa: CASSESPNTEAFF

d_call: -
cdr3_length: 15
v_call: TRBV7-6
clone_size: -
j_call: TRBJ1-5
cdr3_nt: TGTGCCAGCAGCTTAGATGTGGGGCCGAATCAGCCCCAGCATTTT
cdr3_aa: CASSLDVGPNQPQHF

d_call: TRBD2
cdr3_length: 16
v_call: TRBV5-1
clone_size: -
j_call: TRBJ2-1
cdr3_nt: TGCGCCAGCAGCGCGTCCGGGACTAGCGTTTACAATGAGCAGTTCTTC
cdr3_aa: CASSASGTSVYNEQFF

d_call: TRBD1
cdr3_length: 15
v_call: TRBV6-2/TRBV6-3
clone_size: -
j_call: TRBJ2-1
cdr3_nt: TGTGCCAGCAGTGCGGACAGGGGGCGCCGCAATGAGCAGTTCTTC
cdr3_aa: CASSADRGRRNEQFF

d_call: TRBD2
cdr3_length: 18
v_call: TRBV10-3
clone_size: -
j_call: TRBJ2-3
cdr3_nt: TGTGCCATCAGTGAGTCCCATAATGGCGGGAGGGGCACAGATACGCAGTATTTT
cdr3_aa: CAISESHNGGRGTDTQYF

d_call: -
cdr3_length: 13
v_call: TRBV28
clone_size: -
j_call: TRBJ2-2
cdr3_nt: TGTGCCAGCAGTGGTCAGGGGACCGGGGAGCTGTTTTTT
cdr3_aa: CASSGQGTGELFF

d_call: TRBD1
cdr3_length: 14
v_call: TRBV7-2
clone_size: -
j_call: TRBJ1-4
cdr3_nt: TGTGCCAGCAGCTTAGAGGGGGCGGTTGAAAAACTGTTTTTT
cdr3_aa: CASSLEGAVEKLFF

d_call: TRBD2
cdr3_length: 13
v_call: TRBV6-5
clone_size: once
j_call: TRBJ2-7
cdr3_nt: TGTGCGACCAGGGAGGGCGGTTCCTACGAGCAGTACTTC
cdr3_aa: CATREGGSYEQYF

d_call: TRBD1
cdr3_length: 13
v_call: TRBV15
clone_size: -
j_call: TRBJ2-7
cdr3_nt: TGTGCCACCGGGGGACAGGGGACGGGGGAGCAGTACTTC
cdr3_aa: CATGGQGTGEQYF

d_call: TRBD1
cdr3_length: 16
v_call: TRBV27
clone_size: -
j_call: TRBJ1-5
cdr3_nt: TGTGCCAGCAGTTCCCGCCGGGACAGGACGTATCAGCCCCAGCATTTT
cdr3_aa: CASSSRRDRTYQPQHF

d_call: TRBD2
cdr3_length: 14
v_call: TRBV24-1
clone_size: -
j_call: TRBJ2-3
cdr3_nt: TGTGCCACCAGTGACCACGGGATAGCGGGGAGGCAGTATTTT
cdr3_aa: CATSDHGIAGRQYF

d_call: -
cdr3_length: 15
v_call: TRBV3-1/TRBV3-2
clone_size: -
j_call: TRBJ1-5
cdr3_nt: TGTGCCAGCAGCCAAGGGGGGAGGGGTAGCCAGCCCCAGCATTTT
cdr3_aa: CASSQGGRGSQPQHF

d_call: -
cdr3_length: 15
v_call: TRBV7-2
clone_size: once
j_call: TRBJ2-5
cdr3_nt: TGTGCCAGCAGCCCAGAGGGTAGCGGAGAAGAGACCCAGTACTTC
cdr3_aa: CASSPEGSGEETQYF

d_call: -
cdr3_length: 14
v_call: TRBV3-1/TRBV3-2
clone_size: -
j_call: TRBJ2-7
cdr3_nt: TGTGCCAGCAGCCAAGTTCTGAGGGCCTACGAGCAGTACTTC
cdr3_aa: CASSQVLRAYEQYF

d_call: -
cdr3_length: 12
v_call: TRBV6-5
clone_size: -
j_call: TRBJ1-3
cdr3_nt: TGTGCCAGCAGGGGGGGTCGAAACACCATATATTTT
cdr3_aa: CASRGGRNTIYF

d_call: -
cdr3_length: 15
v_call: TRBV30
clone_size: -
j_call: TRBJ2-2
cdr3_nt: TGTGCCTGGAGTGACCCCATGCTAGGTGCCGGGGAGCTGTTTTTT
cdr3_aa: CAWSDPMLGAGELFF

d_call: TRBD1
cdr3_length: 15
v_call: TRBV18
clone_size: -
j_call: TRBJ1-5
cdr3_nt: TGTGCCAGCTCTAGGACAGGGGGTGGGTATCAGCCCCAGCATTTT
cdr3_aa: CASSRTGGGYQPQHF

d_call: -
cdr3_length: 14
v_call: TRBV7-9
clone_size: -
j_call: TRBJ1-1
cdr3_nt: TGTGCCAGCAACCTCGGGGGTGAGAACACTGAAGCTTTCTTT
cdr3_aa: CASNLGGENTEAFF

d_call: TRBD1
cdr3_length: 15
v_call: TRBV9
clone_size: -
j_call: TRBJ2-5
cdr3_nt: TGTGCCAGCAGCGCCGAAGGGGGCATAGGGGAGACCCAGTACTTC
cdr3_aa: CASSAEGGIGETQYF